What follows are 22 T cell receptor beta chains derived from one specimen sequenced in a study of response to subunit inactivated influenza vaccine. TCRdb fed the RT-PCR reads into MiXCR, producing one record per CDR3 protein. The repertoire holds 400,000 to 650,000 distinct CDR3 sequences, more than 7% seen once, with around 14% in the top ten. The material sequenced was PBMCs from blood, taken less than 30 months after vaccination. The origin of the receptors is a man aged 50-75 years who received an inactivated influenza vaccine.

This clonotype came up many times. The rearrangement joins TRBV4-1 to TRBJ2-1; D unclear. The CDR3 covers 13 residues. V was shortened by 2 bases and J by 5 bases, with 7 bases between the two germline ends. The V gene's germline CDR1 is MGHRA and CDR2 YSYEKL. This chain's CDR3 is CASSQMVDNEQFF. DNA of the CDR3: TGCGCCAGCAGCCAAATGGTAGACAATGAGCAGTTCTTC.

The CDR3 sequence is CASSLGSVGEQYF. The DNA of the CDR3 is TGTGCCAGCAGCTTAGGGTCTGTGGGCGAGCAGTACTTC. This chain joins TRBV11-3 and TRBJ2-7, with D unresolved. Germline V CDR1 and CDR2: SGHNT, YENEEA. Trimming removed 1 base at V and 6 bases at J, with 10 bases between. The CDR3 runs 13 residues.

This clonotype has just a few counts. V and J are TRBV7-9 and TRBJ1-1; D not resolved. Germline assignment: CDR1 SEHNR and CDR2 FQNEAQ (reference sequence). V gave up 6 bases and J gave up 3 bases, with 11 bases separating them. The CDR3 is 13 residues long. CDR3 sequence reads: CASRADGYTEAFF. Here the CDR3 DNA reads TGTGCCAGCAGGGCGGACGGTTACACTGAAGCTTTCTTT.

This clonotype was detected many times. CDR3: CASSGGALSSNTGELFF. CDR3 DNA sequence: TGTGCCAGCAGTGGCGGGGCCTTATCCTCGAACACCGGGGAGCTGTTTTTT. The V call is TRBV6-1, the J call TRBJ2-2, with D perhaps TRBD2 (6 bases). This CDR3 comprises 17 residues. Germline V gene sequence: CDR1 MNHNS, CDR2 SASEGT. Trimming shortened V by 4 bases and J by 0 bases, and 15 bases separated the two germline ends.

This sequence joins TRBV20-1 and TRBJ2-1; 7 bases align to TRBD2. The germline V gene has CDR1 DFQATT and CDR2 SNEGSKA (reference sequence). This CDR3 comprises 14 residues. The V gene end was trimmed by 2 bases and the J gene end by 2 bases; junction bases not matched to a gene: 3. DNA of the CDR3: TGCAGTGCTAGACCACGGGAGGCCTACAATGAGCAGTTCTTC. Its translation: CSARPREAYNEQFF.

This clonotype came up many times. The chain combines TRBV6-2 or TRBV6-3 with TRBJ1-4; D is unclear. Trimming removed 7 bases at V and 7 bases at J, with 7 bases between. Germline V CDR1 and CDR2: MNHEY, SVGEGT. The CDR3 extends over 11 amino acids. This CDR3 is CASKLSEKLFF. The CDR3 nucleotides read TGTGCCAGCAAATTGAGTGAAAAACTGTTTTTT.

For the CDR3, the DNA is TGTGCCAGCAGTCCTCGGACAGGGGGTGCCTATGGCTACACCTTC. This encodes CASSPRTGGAYGYTF. This chain connects TRBV12-3 or TRBV12-4 to TRBJ1-2; 10 bases map to TRBD1. The J segment lost 4 bases and the V segment lost 5 bases, leaving 7 bases of the junction unmatched. This CDR3 has 15 amino acids.

This clonotype has ten or more counts. The genes are TRBV20-1 and TRBJ1-5; D is uncertain. The V end was cut by 3 bases, the J end by 3 bases, with 9 bases between. The CDR3 is 13 residues long. Per germline, CDR1 DFQATT and CDR2 SNEGSKA (reference sequence). CDR3 sequence reads: CSAREINNQPQHF. CDR3 DNA: TGCAGTGCTAGGGAGATAAACAATCAGCCCCAGCATTTT.

The sample holds a few counts of this clonotype. The V gene is TRBV3-1, the J gene TRBJ2-1; D gene uncertain. Germline V gene data show CDR1 as LGHDT and CDR2 as YNNKEL (reference sequence). V was shortened by 0 bases and J by 1 base, with 7 bases between the two germline ends. This CDR3 comprises 15 residues. CDR3 sequence: CASSQEGLSYNEQFF. The CDR3 nucleotides read TGTGCCAGCAGCCAAGAGGGCCTATCCTACAATGAGCAGTTCTTC.

This clonotype was seen a few times. This chain uses TRBV7-2 with TRBJ2-2, with 7 nucleotides matching TRBD2. The J segment lost 4 bases and the V segment lost 7 bases, leaving 12 bases of the junction unmatched. The CDR3 has 16 residues. Looked up from germline, CDR1 is SGHTA and CDR2 is FQGNSA. The CDR3 nucleotides are TGTGCCAGCACCCAAACGGGTATAGCGGGCACCGGGGAGCTGTTTTTT. Amino acid sequence: CASTQTGIAGTGELFF. The full variable domain, with the rest looked up from reference TRBV7-2 and TRBJ2-2, is GAGVSQSPSNKVTEKGKDVELRCDPISGHTALYWYRQSLGQGLEFLIYFQGNSAPDKSGLPSDRFSAERTGGSVSTLTIQRTQQEDSAVYLCASTQTGIAGTGELFFGEGSRLTVL.

This clonotype showed up just a few times. DNA for the CDR3: TGTGCCAGCAGCCCGGGCCTCGTGAATCAGCCCCAGCATTTT. This encodes CASSPGLVNQPQHF. This rearrangement joins TRBV7-9 to TRBJ1-5; no reliable D call. V was pared by 5 bases and J by 4 bases, with 12 bases between. The CDR3 runs to 14 residues. Looked up from germline, CDR1 is SEHNR and CDR2 is FQNEAQ (reference sequence).

The V gene is TRBV7-2, the J gene TRBJ1-2, with a tentative D call TRBD1 (6 bases). The CDR3 consists of 15 residues. The germline V and J ends were trimmed by 1 base and 8 bases, with 17 bases remaining between them. Germline CDR1 is SGHTA and CDR2 is FQGNSA. DNA of the CDR3: TGTGCCAGCAGCTTAGTCGTAGGGGGTCAGCACGGCTACACCTTC. It codes for CASSLVVGGQHGYTF.

This clonotype was recorded at least ten times. The genes are TRBV11-2 and TRBJ2-7; D is uncertain. The CDR3 sequence is 14 residues long. The germline gives CDR1 SGHAT, CDR2 FQNNGV. V gave up 0 bases and J gave up 7 bases, with 13 bases separating them. Written as DNA, the CDR3 is TGTGCCAGCAGCTTAGATCCGGCAATCCCAGAGCAGTACTTC. This gives the protein CASSLDPAIPEQYF.

There are many counts of this clonotype. The gene calls are TRBV4-2 and TRBJ2-1; D may be TRBD2 (6 bases). The CDR3 has 14 amino acids. V lost 5 bases to trimming and J lost 3 bases, with 11 bases between them. The germline CDR1 and CDR2 sequences are LGHNA and YNFKEQ. The CDR3 protein is CASSWRVNYNEQFF. The CDR3 DNA follows: TGTGCCAGCAGCTGGAGGGTTAACTACAATGAGCAGTTCTTC.

This clonotype came up a few times. The J gene is TRBJ2-3, the V gene TRBV5-1; D uncertain. V lost 3 bases to trimming and J lost 4 bases, with 15 bases between them. The CDR3 sequence is 15 residues long. Germline CDR1 is SGHRS and CDR2 is YFSETQ. The chain's CDR3 is CASSSRTPHADTQYF. CDR3 nucleotides: TGCGCCAGCAGCTCCCGGACGCCCCACGCAGATACGCAGTATTTT.

The V call is TRBV4-2, the J call TRBJ1-1; no definite D call. This CDR3 spans 14 amino acids. Germline V gene data show CDR1 as LGHNA and CDR2 as YNFKEQ. V was clipped by 1 base and J by 4 bases, with 10 bases between them. CDR3 nucleotide sequence: TGTGCCAGCAGCCAAGTCACAGTTGGCACTGAAGCTTTCTTT. This codes for CASSQVTVGTEAFF.

The table lists this clonotype with many counts. The chain joins TRBV6-1 to TRBJ2-7; TRBD2 aligns across 11 bases. This CDR3 spans 15 amino acids. V gave up 6 bases and J gave up 3 bases; unmatched junction bases: 7. Germline V lookup: CDR1 MNHNS, CDR2 SASEGT. CDR3 DNA: TGTGCCAGCAGAAAGACTAGCGGGGACATCTACGAGCAGTACTTC. Its protein product is CASRKTSGDIYEQYF.

This clonotype appeared a few times. J is TRBJ2-7 and V is TRBV28; 9 nucleotides line up with TRBD2. This CDR3 is built from 16 residues. Trimming removed 10 bases from V and 6 bases from J; junction bases left unmatched: 19. Per germline, CDR1 MDHEN and CDR2 SYDVKM. The DNA for the CDR3 is TGTGCCATAAACCCCACCGGGACTAGCTCCTCCGTCGAGCAGTACTTC. Its translation: CAINPTGTSSSVEQYF.

This clonotype appeared a few times. The chain has TRBV9 and TRBJ2-7; 9 bases are a match to TRBD1. J was trimmed by 5 bases and V by 0 bases; bases with no gene match: 6. Germline-derived CDR1 and CDR2 are SGDLS and YYNGEE. CDR3 size: 15 residues. Here the CDR3 reads CASSVGGTGSDEQYF. The CDR3 coding sequence is TGTGCCAGCAGCGTAGGCGGGACAGGGTCAGACGAGCAGTACTTC.

This rearrangement joins TRBV20-1 to TRBJ2-7; 8 bases align to TRBD2. The germline gives CDR1 DFQATT, CDR2 SNEGSKA (reference sequence). CDR3 size: 16 residues. V lost 3 bases, J lost 6 bases, and 16 bases stayed unmatched. The CDR3 DNA follows: TGCAGTGCTAGTAATTACAGGCGGGGGGCTCAACGCGAGCAGTACTTC. It is translated as CSASNYRRGAQREQYF.

This clonotype was found a few times. The V and J genes are TRBV20-1 and TRBJ2-3, with D possibly TRBD1 on 5 matching bases. The CDR3 spans 13 residues. The germline V gene encodes CDR1 DFQATT and CDR2 SNEGSKA (reference sequence). The CDR3 reads CRWAGPLSDTQYF. CDR3 coding DNA: TGCAGGTGGGCAGGGCCCTTGTCAGATACGCAGTATTTT.

This clonotype has only a few counts. A read error may produce the germline difference seen at one junction end. The chain is built from TRBV20-1 and TRBJ2-7; TRBD1 is a possible D gene (5 bases). The CDR3 length is 13 residues. Germline V gene data show CDR1 as DFQATT and CDR2 as SNEGSKA (reference sequence). In DNA, the CDR3 is TGCAGTGCCAGAGACAGCTACTCCTACGAGCAGTACTTC. Translating gives CSARDSYSYEQYF.